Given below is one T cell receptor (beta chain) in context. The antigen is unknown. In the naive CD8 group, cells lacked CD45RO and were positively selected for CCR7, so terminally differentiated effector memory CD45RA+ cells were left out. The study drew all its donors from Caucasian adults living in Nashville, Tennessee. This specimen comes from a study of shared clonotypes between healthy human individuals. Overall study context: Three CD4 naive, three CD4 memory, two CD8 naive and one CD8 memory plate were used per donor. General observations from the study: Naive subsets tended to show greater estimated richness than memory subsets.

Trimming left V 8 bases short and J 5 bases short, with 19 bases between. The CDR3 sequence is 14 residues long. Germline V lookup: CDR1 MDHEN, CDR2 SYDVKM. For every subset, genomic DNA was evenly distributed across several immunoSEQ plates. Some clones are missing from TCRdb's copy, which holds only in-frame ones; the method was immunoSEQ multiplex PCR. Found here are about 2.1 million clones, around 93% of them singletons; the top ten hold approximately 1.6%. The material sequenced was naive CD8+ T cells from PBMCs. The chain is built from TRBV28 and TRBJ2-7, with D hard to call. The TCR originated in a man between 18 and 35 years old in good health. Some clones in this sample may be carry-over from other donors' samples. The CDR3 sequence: CASSSNSIVHEQYF. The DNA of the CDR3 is TGTGCCAGCTCGTCGAACAGTATCGTACACGAGCAGTACTTC.